The 27 T cell receptor beta chains presented below share a single source sample, sequenced in a study of radiotherapy plus CTLA-4 blockade in lung cancer. Some clones are missing from TCRdb's copy, which holds only in-frame ones; the method was immunoSEQ multiplex PCR. Seen here are tens of thousands of clones, under 80% observed once, and the top ten hold more than 3.5%. Material: peripheral blood, obtained from a patient treated with radiotherapy plus ipilimumab. The receptor source for this set is a human donor with non-small cell lung cancer who had a partial response to radiotherapy plus ipilimumab. Some clones in this sample may be carry-over from other donors' samples.

The chain uses TRBV21-1 and TRBJ2-7; the DNA was not used to check the table's D call, TRBD1. TRBV21-1 is assigned pseudogene status. The CDR3 extends over 18 amino acids. CDR3 sequence (DNA): TGTGCCAGCAGCAAAGGAGAGACAGTAGACAGTTACCCCTACGAGCAGTACTTC. This translates into CASSKGETVDSYPYEQYF.

This clone was picked up a small number of times. Compared with germline, one end of the junction differs, possibly owing to a read error. The chain has TRBV7-8 and TRBJ2-7; a possible D gene is TRBD1 (5 bases). CDR3 length equals 17 residues. Germline V gene lookup returns CDR1 SGHVS and CDR2 FQNEAQ. In DNA, the CDR3 is TGTGTCAGCAGCTATAGCCGCCCGCAGGGTAGCTCCTACGAGCAGTACTTC. Its translation: CVSSYSRPQGSSYEQYF.

V usage is TRBV6-1 and J usage is TRBJ1-2; tentatively, D is TRBD1 (6 bases). The CDR3 sequence is 14 residues long. The V gene lost 0 bases and the J gene lost 8 bases, with 13 bases spanning the gap. CDR1 is MNHNS and CDR2 is SASEGT in the germline V gene. The CDR3 protein is CASSEALPGEGYTF. The CDR3 nucleotides read TGTGCCAGCAGTGAAGCGCTTCCAGGGGAAGGCTACACCTTC.

CDR3 in amino acids: CASSPRQAPETEAFF. DNA of the CDR3: TGTGCCAGCAGCCCAAGACAGGCGCCGGAAACGGAGGCTTTCTTT. This chain uses TRBV7-9 with TRBJ1-1, with D possibly TRBD1 on 6 matching bases. This CDR3 has 15 residues. V lost 5 bases to trimming and J lost 11 bases, with 24 bases between them. CDR1 is SEHNR, CDR2 FQNEAQ, per germline (reference sequence).

This chain connects TRBV7-2 to TRBJ1-1, with no clear D. The CDR3 consists of 19 residues. V was cut by 3 bases and J by 0 bases, with 23 bases left in between. Germline V CDR1 and CDR2: SGHTA, FQGNSA. CDR3 amino acids: CASSFSGRGQARVNTEAFF. As DNA, the CDR3 is TGTGCCAGCAGCTTTTCGGGTCGAGGGCAGGCTCGCGTGAACACTGAAGCTTTCTTT.

The V and J genes are TRBV5-4 and TRBJ2-7; 13 bases match TRBD2. Trimming at V came to 5 bases and at J to 4 bases, leaving 9 bases not matched to a gene. The CDR3 sequence is 16 residues long. CDR1 and CDR2 from the germline V gene are SGHNT and YYREEE (reference sequence). This chain's CDR3 is CASSSGTSGKQYEQYF. CDR3 nucleotides: TGTGCCAGCAGTTCGGGGACTAGCGGGAAACAATACGAGCAGTACTTC.

This clone has more than one count but fewer than ten. V and J are TRBV7-9 and TRBJ1-3, with TRBD1 identical over 8 bases. J gave up 4 bases and V 4 bases, and 12 bases lay outside the gene matches. The germline gives CDR1 SEHNR, CDR2 FQNEAQ (reference sequence). The CDR3 runs to 17 residues. CDR3 loop: CASSYTSYRGYGNTIYF. The DNA for the CDR3 is TGTGCCAGCAGCTATACAAGCTACAGGGGGTACGGAAACACCATATATTTT.

The chain is built from TRBV6-4 and TRBJ2-1; D call uncertain. From germline, CDR1 is MRHNA and CDR2 SNTAGT. CDR3 length: 13 amino acids. V lost 5 bases to trimming and J lost 2 bases, with 7 bases between them. The CDR3 is CASSREPYNEQFF. For the CDR3, the DNA is TGTGCCAGCAGTAGAGAACCCTACAATGAGCAGTTCTTC.

V is TRBV28 and J is TRBJ1-1; D is possibly TRBD1 (5 bases). CDR1 is MDHEN, CDR2 SYDVKM, per germline. There are 11 residues in the CDR3. The CDR3 bases are TGTTTATCGCAGGGTCTCACTGAAGCTTTCTTT. It encodes CLSQGLTEAFF.

The chain combines TRBV6-1 with TRBJ1-1; TRBD1 might be the D (5 bases). There are 15 residues in the CDR3. The ends were cut back, 5 bases at V and 0 bases at J, with 13 bases in the middle. CDR1 is MNHNS and CDR2 is SASEGT in the germline V gene. The CDR3 region has the DNA TGTGCCAGCAGTACCTCGACAGCCATGAACACTGAAGCTTTCTTT. It specifies CASSTSTAMNTEAFF.

The chain employs TRBV7-3 and TRBJ2-5; 11 positions match TRBD2. After removal of 5 bases from V and 4 bases from J, the junction contained 3 bases not matched to a gene. This CDR3 contains 14 residues. CDR1 is SGHTA, CDR2 FQGTGA, per germline. For the CDR3, the DNA is TGTGCCAGCAGCCTCACTAGCGGGGGAGAGACCCAGTACTTC. Protein: CASSLTSGGETQYF.

The chain joins TRBV5-6 to TRBJ2-7; TRBD2 matches at 12 bases. The length of the CDR3 is 18 residues. V trimming: 3 bases; J trimming: 0 bases; junction bases outside the gene matches: 10. CDR1 is SGHDT and CDR2 is YYEEEE in the germline V gene. CDR3 residues: CASSSGTSGGLSSYEQYF. CDR3 nucleotides: TGTGCCAGCAGCTCGGGCACTAGCGGGGGGCTGAGCTCCTACGAGCAGTACTTC.

The chain uses TRBV7-8 and TRBJ2-3; D is possibly TRBD1 (5 bases). The CDR3 runs to 15 residues. In germline, CDR1 is SGHVS, CDR2 FQNEAQ. The V and J ends lost 2 bases and 6 bases respectively, with 15 bases between them. The CDR3 region is CASSLRTYLGDTQYF. DNA for the CDR3: TGTGCCAGCAGCTTAAGGACATATTTAGGGGATACGCAGTATTTT.

The chain recombines TRBV2 with TRBJ2-2; D is unclear. The ends were cut back, 2 bases at V and 3 bases at J, with 7 bases in the middle. CDR1 and CDR2 from the germline V gene are SNHLY and FYNNEI. The CDR3 extends over 14 amino acids. The CDR3 nucleotides read TGTGCCAGCAGTGAATACCGGGACACCGGGGAGCTGTTTTTT. Residues: CASSEYRDTGELFF. The full variable domain, in which reference TRBV2 and TRBJ2-2 provide the parts outside the CDR3, is EPEVTQTPSHQVTQMGQEVILRCVPISNHLYFYWYRQILGQKVEFLVSFYNNEISEKSEIFDDQFSVERPDGSNFTLKIRSTKLEDSAMYFCASSEYRDTGELFFGEGSRLTVL.

A few counts support this clone. The genes are TRBV6-4 and TRBJ2-2; D is possibly TRBD1 (7 bases). The CDR3 is 15 amino acids. The V and J ends lost 6 bases and 4 bases respectively, with 15 bases between them. From germline, CDR1 is MRHNA and CDR2 SNTAGT. Here the CDR3 DNA reads TGTGCCAGCAGCGAGAGACAGGGAGGCACCGGGGAGCTGTTTTTT. Protein: CASSERQGGTGELFF.

In this sample, this clone turned up a few times. The V call is TRBV5-1, the J call TRBJ2-7, with 7 nucleotides matching TRBD1. CDR1 is SGHRS, CDR2 YFSETQ, per germline. CDR3 length: 15 residues. V lost 4 bases to trimming and J lost 6 bases; unmatched junction nucleotides: 13. CDR3 in amino acids: CASSSRQGQWAEQYF. CDR3 coding DNA: TGCGCCAGCAGCAGCCGACAGGGTCAATGGGCCGAGCAGTACTTC.

This clone was observed a few times. The V call is TRBV11-2, the J call TRBJ1-1; D gene ambiguous. The V end lost 2 bases, the J end lost 0 bases, and 13 bases lay between the germline ends. CDR1 is SGHAT, CDR2 FQNNGV, per germline. The CDR3 is 16 amino acids. In DNA form, the CDR3 reads TGTGCCAGCAGCTTATTGCCGCGACTGATGAACACTGAAGCTTTCTTT. Its translation is CASSLLPRLMNTEAFF.

Turning to this clone: At one end, the junction sequence differs from germline, possibly due to a read error. This chain uses TRBV4-3 with TRBJ1-3; a possible D gene is TRBD1 (5 bases). The germline V gene encodes CDR1 LGHNA and CDR2 YSLEER. The CDR3 is 16 residues long. Here the CDR3 reads CASSRTPTGAGNTTYF. CDR3 sequence (DNA): TGCGCCAGCAGCCGCACACCCACAGGAGCGGGAAACACCACATATTTT.

CDR3 coding DNA: TGTGCCAGCAGCGAGTCGAGGACTAGAGATACGCAGTATTTT. Encoded protein: CASSESRTRDTQYF. V is TRBV6-5 and J is TRBJ2-3; 7 bases fit TRBD2. Germline lookup yields CDR1 MNHEY and CDR2 SVGAGI. This CDR3 comprises 14 residues. The junction had 8 bases not matched to a gene; V was cut back by 6 bases and J by 5 bases.

The chain uses TRBV4-2 and TRBJ1-2; 7 bases fit TRBD1. The junction had 4 bases not matched to a gene; V was cut back by 0 bases and J by 3 bases. This CDR3 has 15 amino acids. CDR1 and CDR2 from the germline V gene are LGHNA and YNFKEQ. This chain's CDR3 is CASSQEAQGDYGYTF. In DNA, the CDR3 is TGTGCCAGCAGCCAAGAGGCCCAGGGGGACTATGGCTACACCTTC.

This sequence joins TRBV19 and TRBJ2-5, with 7 bases that match TRBD1. CDR3 size: 16 residues. Germline CDR1 is LNHDA and CDR2 is SQIVND (reference sequence). J was trimmed by 0 bases and V by 8 bases; bases with no gene match: 12. As DNA, the CDR3 is TGTGCCAGTGGAAACTCCGGGACAGCTAACCAAGAGACCCAGTACTTC. It encodes CASGNSGTANQETQYF.

The genes are TRBV5-1 and TRBJ2-7; tentatively, D is TRBD2 (5 bases). CDR3 size: 15 residues. Between the trimmed V and J ends, which lost 4 bases and 0 bases, there was a span of 14 bases. CDR1 is SGHRS and CDR2 is YFSETQ in the germline V gene. The CDR3 region has the DNA TGCGCCAGCAGCCCGGCTCCGAGCGGCTCCTACGAGCAGTACTTC. It encodes CASSPAPSGSYEQYF.

The chain joins TRBV28 to TRBJ2-7; unclear D gene. V lost 3 bases and J lost 4, with 7 bases in between. Per the germline V gene, CDR1 is MDHEN and CDR2 is SYDVKM. The CDR3 has 12 amino acids. The CDR3 DNA reads TGTGCCAGCAGTTTTCTAGGTTACGAGCAGTACTTC. Translating gives CASSFLGYEQYF.

This clone was detected a few times. The genes are TRBV10-3 and TRBJ1-1; D is unresolved. The CDR3 runs to 15 residues. Trimming left V 1 base short and J 0 bases short, with 9 bases between. From germline, CDR1 is ENHRY and CDR2 SYGVKD. The CDR3: CAISEFRELNTEAFF. The CDR3 DNA reads as TGTGCCATCAGTGAGTTCCGGGAATTGAACACTGAAGCTTTCTTT.

The sample holds a few counts of this clone. The rearrangement uses TRBV11-3 and TRBJ2-1; TRBD2 agrees at 9 bases. The CDR3 sequence is 17 residues long. V lost 0 bases, J lost 7 bases, and 10 bases stayed unmatched. Germline lookup yields CDR1 SGHNT and CDR2 YENEEA. The CDR3 is CASSLESWGGGANEQFF. In DNA form, the CDR3 reads TGTGCCAGCAGCTTAGAAAGTTGGGGCGGGGGGGCGAATGAGCAGTTCTTC.

The V and J genes are TRBV11-3 and TRBJ2-5, with a possible D match to TRBD2 (6 bases). V shed 2 bases and J shed 5 bases, with 12 bases lying between them. Germline CDR1 is SGHNT and CDR2 is YENEEA. The CDR3 loop spans 14 amino acids. CDR3 bases: TGTGCCAGCAGCTTAACCGGGGGTCAGGAGACCCAGTACTTC. Translation: CASSLTGGQETQYF.

There are many counts of this clone. The chain is built from TRBV7-2 and TRBJ2-7; tentative D call: TRBD2 (5 bases). Germline lookup yields CDR1 SGHTA and CDR2 FQGNSA. V gave up 4 bases and J gave up 3 bases, with 16 bases separating them. The CDR3 has 15 residues. CDR3 protein: CASSSEGLPGYEQYF. The CDR3 DNA reads as TGTGCCAGCAGCTCCGAGGGTTTGCCGGGCTACGAGCAGTACTTC.